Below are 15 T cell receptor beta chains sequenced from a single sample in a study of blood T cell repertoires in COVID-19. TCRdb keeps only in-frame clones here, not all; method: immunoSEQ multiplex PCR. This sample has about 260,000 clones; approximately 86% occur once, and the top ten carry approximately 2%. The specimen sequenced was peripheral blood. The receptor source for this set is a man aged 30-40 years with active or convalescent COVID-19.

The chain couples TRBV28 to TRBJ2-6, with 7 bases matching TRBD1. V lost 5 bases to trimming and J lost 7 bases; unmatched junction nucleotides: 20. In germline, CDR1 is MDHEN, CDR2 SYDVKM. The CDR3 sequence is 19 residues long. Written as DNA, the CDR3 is TGTGCCAGCAGTCCAATTACCGGGACAGAAGCGTTTAGAGCCAACGTCCTGACTTTC. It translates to CASSPITGTEAFRANVLTF.

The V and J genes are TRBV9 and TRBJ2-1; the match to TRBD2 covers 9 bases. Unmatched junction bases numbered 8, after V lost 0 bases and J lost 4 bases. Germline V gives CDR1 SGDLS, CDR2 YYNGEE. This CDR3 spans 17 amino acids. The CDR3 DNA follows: TGTGCCAGCAGCGTAGCCTATCAGCGGGGGGCGTACAATGAGCAGTTCTTC. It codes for CASSVAYQRGAYNEQFF.

The CDR3 DNA sequence: TGTGCCAGCAGCCCGGGACTAGCGTCTTGGGCCAACGTCCTGACTTTC. Translating gives CASSPGLASWANVLTF. The chain carries TRBV7-6 and TRBJ2-6; 10 bases match TRBD2. Trimming removed 5 bases from V and 5 bases from J; junction bases left unmatched: 6. The CDR3 has 16 amino acids. Germline V CDR1 and CDR2: SGHVS, FNYEAQ.

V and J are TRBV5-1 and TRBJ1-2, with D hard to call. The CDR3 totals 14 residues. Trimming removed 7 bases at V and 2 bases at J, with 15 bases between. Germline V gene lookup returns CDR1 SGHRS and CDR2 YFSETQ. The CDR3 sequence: CASRPSGTNYGYTF. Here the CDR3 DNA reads TGCGCCAGCCGTCCGTCGGGTACCAACTATGGCTACACCTTC. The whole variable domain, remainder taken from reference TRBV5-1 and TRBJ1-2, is KAGVTQTPRYLIKTRGQQVTLSCSPISGHRSVSWYQQTPGQGLQFLFEYFSETQRNKGNFPGRFSGRQFSNSRSEMNVSTLELGDSALYLCASRPSGTNYGYTFGSGTRLTVV.

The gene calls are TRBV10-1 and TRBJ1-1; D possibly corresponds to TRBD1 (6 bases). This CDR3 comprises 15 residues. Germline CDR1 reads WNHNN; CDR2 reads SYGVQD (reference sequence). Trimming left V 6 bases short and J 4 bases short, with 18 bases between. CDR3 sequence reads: CASRIEGELGTEAFF. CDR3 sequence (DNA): TGCGCCAGCAGGATCGAGGGGGAGTTGGGCACTGAAGCTTTCTTT.

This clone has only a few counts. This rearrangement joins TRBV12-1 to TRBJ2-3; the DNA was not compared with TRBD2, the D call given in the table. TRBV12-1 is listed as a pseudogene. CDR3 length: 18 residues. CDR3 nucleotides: TGTGCCAGCAGCTTTCGGCGACTAGCGGGGATCCACACAGATACGCAGTATTTT. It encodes CASSFRRLAGIHTDTQYF.

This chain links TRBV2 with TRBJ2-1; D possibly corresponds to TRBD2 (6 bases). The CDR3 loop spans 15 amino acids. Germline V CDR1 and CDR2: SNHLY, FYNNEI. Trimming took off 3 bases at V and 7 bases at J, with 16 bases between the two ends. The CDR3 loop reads CASSDNGLARNEQFF. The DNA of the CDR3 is TGTGCCAGCAGTGATAATGGCCTAGCGCGAAATGAGCAGTTCTTC.

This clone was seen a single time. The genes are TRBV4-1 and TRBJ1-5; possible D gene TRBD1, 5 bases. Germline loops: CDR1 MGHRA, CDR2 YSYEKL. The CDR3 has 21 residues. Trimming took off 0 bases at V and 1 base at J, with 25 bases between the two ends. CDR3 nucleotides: TGCGCCAGCAGCCAAGAGCCGCTGGGGGGAAGCCCTTATAGGAGCAATCAGCCCCAGCATTTT. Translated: CASSQEPLGGSPYRSNQPQHF.

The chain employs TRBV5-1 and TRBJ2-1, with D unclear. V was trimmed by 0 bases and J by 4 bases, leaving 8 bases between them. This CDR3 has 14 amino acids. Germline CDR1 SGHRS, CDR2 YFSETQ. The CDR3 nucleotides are TGCGCCAGCAGCTTGGTCACGGTATACAATGAGCAGTTCTTC. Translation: CASSLVTVYNEQFF.

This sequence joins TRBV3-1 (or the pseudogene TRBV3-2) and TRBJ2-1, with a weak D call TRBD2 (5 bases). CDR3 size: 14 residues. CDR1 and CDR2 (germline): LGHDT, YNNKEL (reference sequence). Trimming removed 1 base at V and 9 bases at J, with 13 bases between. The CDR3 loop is CASSQVIGAAEQFF. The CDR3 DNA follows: TGTGCCAGCAGCCAAGTGATTGGAGCGGCTGAGCAGTTCTTC.

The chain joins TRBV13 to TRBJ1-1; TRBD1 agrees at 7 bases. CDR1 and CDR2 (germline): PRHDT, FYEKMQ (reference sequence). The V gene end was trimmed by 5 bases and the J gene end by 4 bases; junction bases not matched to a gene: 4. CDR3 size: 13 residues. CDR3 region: CASSTRGLTEAFF. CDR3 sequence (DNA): TGTGCCAGCAGCACGAGGGGGCTCACTGAAGCTTTCTTT.

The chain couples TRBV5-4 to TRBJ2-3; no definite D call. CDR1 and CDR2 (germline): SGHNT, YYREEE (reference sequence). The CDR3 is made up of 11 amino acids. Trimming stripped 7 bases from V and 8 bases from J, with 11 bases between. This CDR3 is CASQTSGTQYF. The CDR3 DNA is TGTGCCAGCCAGACGTCGGGTACGCAGTATTTT.

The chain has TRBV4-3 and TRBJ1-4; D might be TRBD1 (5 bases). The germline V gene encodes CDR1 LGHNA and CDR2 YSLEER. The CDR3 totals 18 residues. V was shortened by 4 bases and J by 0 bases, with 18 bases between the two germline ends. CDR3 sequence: CASSRQLGLFATNEKLFF. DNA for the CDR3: TGCGCCAGCAGCCGTCAATTGGGACTTTTCGCAACTAATGAAAAACTGTTTTTT.

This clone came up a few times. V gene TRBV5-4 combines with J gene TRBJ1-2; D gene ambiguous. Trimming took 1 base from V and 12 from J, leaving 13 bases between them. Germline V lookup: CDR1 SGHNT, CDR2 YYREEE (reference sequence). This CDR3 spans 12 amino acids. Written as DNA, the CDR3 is TGTGCCAGCAGCTTGTCTGGAGGCCTCGACACCTTC. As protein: CASSLSGGLDTF.

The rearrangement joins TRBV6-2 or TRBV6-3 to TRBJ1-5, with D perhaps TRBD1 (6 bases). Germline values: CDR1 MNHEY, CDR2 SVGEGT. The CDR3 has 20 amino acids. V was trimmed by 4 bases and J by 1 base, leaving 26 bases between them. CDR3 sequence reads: CASSSSIWTEFGGSNQPQHF. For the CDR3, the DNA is TGTGCCAGCAGTTCCTCGATTTGGACAGAATTTGGTGGCAGCAATCAGCCCCAGCATTTT.